This T cell receptor (beta chain) was documented in a study of beta chain features in type 1 diabetes. Study-wide points: Shorter TCRB CDR3s, moderately but significantly so, marked every one of the four CD4+ subsets in Type 1 diabetes patients. VDJ junctions in type 1 diabetes patients carried more deletions and fewer insertions.

The investigators reverse transcribed all of the isolated RNA, so they sequenced expressed TCRB transcripts. The assay was immunoSEQ multiplex PCR, and TCRdb's table has in-frame clones only and misses some. The sample holds around 58,000 clones, roughly 60% seen once. The germline CDR1 and CDR2 sequences are MNHEY and SMNVEV (reference sequence). The CDR3 extends over 14 amino acids. Trimming cost V 6 bases and J 7 bases; bases outside gene matches: 11. Worth noting for this clone: As yet, its antigen is unknown.

This clonotype was sampled from a young woman in good health. The specimen sequenced was Tregs from blood. The chain employs TRBV27 and TRBJ1-2, with TRBD1 matching over 7 bases. In DNA form, the CDR3 reads TGTGCCAGCAGCCCGCGCGCAGGGGGAGCTGGCTACACCTTC. Amino acid sequence: CASSPRAGGAGYTF.